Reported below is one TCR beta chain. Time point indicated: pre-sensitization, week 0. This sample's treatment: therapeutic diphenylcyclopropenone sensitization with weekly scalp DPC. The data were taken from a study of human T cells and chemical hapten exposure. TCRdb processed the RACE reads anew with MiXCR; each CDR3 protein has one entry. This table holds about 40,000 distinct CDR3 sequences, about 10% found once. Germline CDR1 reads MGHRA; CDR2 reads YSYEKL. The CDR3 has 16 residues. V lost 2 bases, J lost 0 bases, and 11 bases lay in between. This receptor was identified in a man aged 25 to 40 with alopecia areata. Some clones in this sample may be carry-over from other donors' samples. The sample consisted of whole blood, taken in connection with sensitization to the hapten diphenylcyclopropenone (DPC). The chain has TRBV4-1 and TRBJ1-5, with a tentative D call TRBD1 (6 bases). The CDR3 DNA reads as TGCGCCAGCAGCCAACGACAGGATCTTAGCAATCAGCCCCAGCATTTT. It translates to CASSQRQDLSNQPQHF.